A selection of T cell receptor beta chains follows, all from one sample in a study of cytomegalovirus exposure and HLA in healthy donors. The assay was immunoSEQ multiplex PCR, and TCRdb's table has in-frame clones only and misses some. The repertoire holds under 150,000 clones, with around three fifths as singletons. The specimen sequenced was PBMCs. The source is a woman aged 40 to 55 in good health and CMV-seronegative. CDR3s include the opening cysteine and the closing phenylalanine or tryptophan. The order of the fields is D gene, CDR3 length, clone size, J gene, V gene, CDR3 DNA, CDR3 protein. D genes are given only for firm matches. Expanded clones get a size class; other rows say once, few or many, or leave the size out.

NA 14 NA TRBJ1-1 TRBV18 TGTGCCAGCTCGTCTGCGGAGGGTACTGCTGAAGCTTTCTTT CASSSAEGTAEAFF
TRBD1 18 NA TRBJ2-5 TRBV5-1 TGCGCCAGCAGCACCGGTTGGTGGGACAGGGTCCTCGGGGAGACCCAGTACTTC CASSTGWWDRVLGETQYF
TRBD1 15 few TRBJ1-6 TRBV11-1 TGTGCCAGCAGCTTAGTTGGAGGGGGCATTTCACCCCTCCACTTT CASSLVGGGISPLHF
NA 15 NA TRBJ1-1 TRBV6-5 TGTGCCAGCAGTCCTACAGCCTCCATGAACACTGAAGCTTTCTTT CASSPTASMNTEAFF
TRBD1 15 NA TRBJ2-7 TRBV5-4 TGTGCCAGCAGCTTGGGTGGGGACAGCACCTACGAGCAGTACTTC CASSLGGDSTYEQYF
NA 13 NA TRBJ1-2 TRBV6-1 TGTGCCAGCAGTGCACGACAGCCCCCTGGCTACACCTTC CASSARQPPGYTF
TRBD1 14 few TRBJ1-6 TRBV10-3 TGTGCCATCAGGGGGACAGTTTATAATTCACCCCTCCACTTT CAIRGTVYNSPLHF
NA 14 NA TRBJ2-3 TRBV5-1 TGCGCCAGCAGCTCGGGACTTTGGACAGATACGCAGTATTTT CASSSGLWTDTQYF
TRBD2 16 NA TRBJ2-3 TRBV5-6 TGTGCCAGCATAACTAGCGGGGGGGCGAGCACAGATACGCAGTATTTT CASITSGGASTDTQYF
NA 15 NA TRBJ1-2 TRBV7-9 TGTGCCAGCAGCTCCTTTCACAGGGAGAGCTATGGCTACACCTTC CASSSFHRESYGYTF
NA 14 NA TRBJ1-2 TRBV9 TGTGCCAGCAGCGTAGATGCAGGGAACTATGGCTACACCTTC CASSVDAGNYGYTF
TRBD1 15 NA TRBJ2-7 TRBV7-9 TGTACCAGCAGCTCTACCCATTCAGGGGGCGGCGAGCAGTACTTC CTSSSTHSGGGEQYF
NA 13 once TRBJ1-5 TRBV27 TGTGCCAGCAGTACAGAACTCGATGGCCCCCAGCATTTT CASSTELDGPQHF
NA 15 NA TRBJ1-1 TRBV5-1 TGCGCCAGCAACTTGGGGGGCCATATGAACACTGAAGCTTTCTTT CASNLGGHMNTEAFF
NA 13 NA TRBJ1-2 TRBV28 TGTGCCAGCAGTTTGGCAGGCTCGTATGGCTACACCTTC CASSLAGSYGYTF
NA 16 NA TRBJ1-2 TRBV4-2 TGTGCCAGCAGCCAAGATGCAGGCCAGATTAACTATGGCTACACCTTC CASSQDAGQINYGYTF
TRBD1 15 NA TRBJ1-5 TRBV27 TGTGCCAGCAGTTCCCACAGGGGCCTCAATCAGCCCCAGCATTTT CASSSHRGLNQPQHF
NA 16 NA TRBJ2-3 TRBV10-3 TGTGCCATCAGTGAGTCGAATGGCGGGGTTCAGAAAACGCAGTATTTT CAISESNGGVQKTQYF
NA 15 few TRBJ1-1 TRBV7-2 TGTGCCAGCAGCTTAATATCGGGGGAGGCCAGGGAGGCTTTCTTT CASSLISGEAREAFF
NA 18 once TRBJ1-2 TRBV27 TGTGCCAGCAGTTTATCCAGACCCGGGAGGCTGGGCTTTAGCGGCTACACCTTC CASSLSRPGRLGFSGYTF
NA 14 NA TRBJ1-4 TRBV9 TGTGCCAGCAGCCGGACCAGGGAAGGAGAAAAACTGTTTTTT CASSRTREGEKLFF
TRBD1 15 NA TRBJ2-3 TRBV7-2 TGTGCCAGCAGCGCCGGGACAGGGGGCGCAGATACGCAGTATTTT CASSAGTGGADTQYF
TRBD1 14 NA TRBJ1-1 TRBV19 TGTGCCAGTAGTCCTACAGGGGGGAACACTGAAGCTTTCTTT CASSPTGGNTEAFF
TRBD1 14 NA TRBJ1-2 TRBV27 TGTGCCAGCAGAAGGACAGGTAGTGGGGGTGGCTACACCTTC CASRRTGSGGGYTF
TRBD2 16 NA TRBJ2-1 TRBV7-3 TGTGCCAGCAGTCAAGTAGGCGGGGGCTCCTACAATGAGCAGTTCTTC CASSQVGGGSYNEQFF
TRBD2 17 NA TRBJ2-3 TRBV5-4 TGTGCCAGCAGCTTTGGACTAGCGGTATTTAGCACAGATACGCAGTATTTT CASSFGLAVFSTDTQYF
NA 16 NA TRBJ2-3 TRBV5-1 TGCGCCAGCAGCTCGAACGGGGGGCGCGGCACAGATACGCAGTATTTT CASSSNGGRGTDTQYF
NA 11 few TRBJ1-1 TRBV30 TGTGCCTGGGCCCCCGACAGAAAAGCTTTCTTT CAWAPDRKAFF
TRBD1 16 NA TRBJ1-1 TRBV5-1 TGCGCCAGCAGCTTGTCAGGGGGTTTTTGGAACACTGAAGCTTTCTTT CASSLSGGFWNTEAFF
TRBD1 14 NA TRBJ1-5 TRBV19 TGTGCCAGTAGTCCCGGACAGGGATATCAGCCCCAGCATTTT CASSPGQGYQPQHF
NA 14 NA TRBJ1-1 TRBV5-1 TGCGCCAGCAGTCTCCTGACAGCAAACACTGAAGCTTTCTTT CASSLLTANTEAFF
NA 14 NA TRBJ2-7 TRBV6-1 TGTGCCAGCAGCGTGGGGGGGGCGAACTACGAGCAGTACTTC CASSVGGANYEQYF
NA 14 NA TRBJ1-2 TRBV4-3 TGCGCCAGCAGCCCGGGGAGGGCCAACTATGGCTACACCTTC CASSPGRANYGYTF
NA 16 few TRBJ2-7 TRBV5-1 TGCGCCAGCAGCTTGGCCGGAGGGGGCATGTTCGACGAGCAGTACTTC CASSLAGGGMFDEQYF
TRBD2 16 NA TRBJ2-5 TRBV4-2 TGTGCCAGCAGCCCCCTCGCGGGGGGGTCGGAGGAGACCCAGTACTTC CASSPLAGGSEETQYF
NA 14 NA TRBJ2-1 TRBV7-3 TGTGCCAGCAGCTTTCGGGCGGGGTGGGATGAGCAGTTCTTC CASSFRAGWDEQFF
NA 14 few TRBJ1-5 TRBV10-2 TGCGCCAGCAGTGACAGGGTCGACAATCAGCCCCAGCATTTT CASSDRVDNQPQHF
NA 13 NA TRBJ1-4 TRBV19 TGTGCCAGTGCCGGGTCGTTGAGGGAAAAACTGTTTTTT CASAGSLREKLFF
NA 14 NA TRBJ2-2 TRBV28 TGTGCCAGCAGTTTAACGGGGGGCCCCGGGGAGCTGTTTTTT CASSLTGGPGELFF
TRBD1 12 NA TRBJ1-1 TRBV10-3 TGTGCCATCAGTGAGACAGGGGGGGCAGCTTTCTTT CAISETGGAAFF
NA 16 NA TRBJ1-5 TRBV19 TGTGCCAGTACCTTCTCTTTAGGGCGGGTCAATCAGCCCCAGCATTTT CASTFSLGRVNQPQHF
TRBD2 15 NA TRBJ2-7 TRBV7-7 TGTGCCAGCAGCCCCAAACTAGCGAACCCCTACGAGCAGTACTTC CASSPKLANPYEQYF
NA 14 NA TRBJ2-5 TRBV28 TGTGCCAGCAGTGGAGGGGCGGTCCAAGAGACCCAGTACTTC CASSGGAVQETQYF
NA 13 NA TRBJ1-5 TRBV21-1 TGTGCCAGCAGGCGACAGGTGGGTCAGCCCCAGCATTTT CASRRQVGQPQHF
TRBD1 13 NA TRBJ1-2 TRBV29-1 TGCAGCGTTGGGACAGGGAATAACTATGGCTACACCTTC CSVGTGNNYGYTF
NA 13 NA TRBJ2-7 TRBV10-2 TGCGCCAGCAGTGATGGACAGTCCTACGAGCAGTACTTC CASSDGQSYEQYF
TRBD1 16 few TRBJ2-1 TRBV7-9 TGTGCCAGCAGCCTGTGGACAGGGAAATTGATAGATGAGCAGTTCTTC CASSLWTGKLIDEQFF
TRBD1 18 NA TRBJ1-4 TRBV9 TGTGCCAGCAGCCTCGACAGGGGAGGAGGAACAACTAATGAAAAACTGTTTTTT CASSLDRGGGTTNEKLFF
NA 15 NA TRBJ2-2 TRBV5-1 TGCGCCACCAGAGGAAAGGCCGGGGACACCGGGGAGCTGTTTTTT CATRGKAGDTGELFF
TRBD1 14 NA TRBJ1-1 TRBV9 TGTGCCAGCAGCTTCCGGACAGGGATTTCTGAAGCTTTCTTT CASSFRTGISEAFF
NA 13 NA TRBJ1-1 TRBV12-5 TGTGCTAGTGGTTTGGTCTTCAGCACTGAAGCTTTCTTT CASGLVFSTEAFF
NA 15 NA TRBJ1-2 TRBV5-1 TGCGCCAGCAGCTTGGTTCTAGATACCGCCGATGGCTACACCTTC CASSLVLDTADGYTF
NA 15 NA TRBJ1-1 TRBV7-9 TGTGCCAGCAGCCCTAGGGAGGCAGGGAACACTGAAGCTTTCTTT CASSPREAGNTEAFF
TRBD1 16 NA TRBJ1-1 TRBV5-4 TGTGCCAGCAGTTGGGACAGCCTCGAGATGAACACTGAAGCTTTCTTT CASSWDSLEMNTEAFF
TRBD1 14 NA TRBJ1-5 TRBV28 TGTGCCAGTAAAATCGGGACAGCTAATCAGCCCCAGCATTTT CASKIGTANQPQHF